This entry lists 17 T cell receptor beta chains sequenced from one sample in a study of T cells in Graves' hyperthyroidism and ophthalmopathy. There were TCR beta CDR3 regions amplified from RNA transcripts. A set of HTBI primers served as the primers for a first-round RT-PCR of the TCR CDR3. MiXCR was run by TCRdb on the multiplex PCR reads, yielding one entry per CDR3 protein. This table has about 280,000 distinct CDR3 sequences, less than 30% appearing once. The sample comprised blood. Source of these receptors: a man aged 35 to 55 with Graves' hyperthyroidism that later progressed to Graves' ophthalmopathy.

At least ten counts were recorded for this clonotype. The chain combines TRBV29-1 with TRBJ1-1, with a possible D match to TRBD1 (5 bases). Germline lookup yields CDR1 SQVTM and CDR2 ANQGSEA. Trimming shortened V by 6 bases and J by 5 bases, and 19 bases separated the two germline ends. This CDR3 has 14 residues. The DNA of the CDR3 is TGCAGCGTGGCGGGGAATCGGGGGGGGACTGAAGCTTTCTTT. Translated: CSVAGNRGGTEAFF.

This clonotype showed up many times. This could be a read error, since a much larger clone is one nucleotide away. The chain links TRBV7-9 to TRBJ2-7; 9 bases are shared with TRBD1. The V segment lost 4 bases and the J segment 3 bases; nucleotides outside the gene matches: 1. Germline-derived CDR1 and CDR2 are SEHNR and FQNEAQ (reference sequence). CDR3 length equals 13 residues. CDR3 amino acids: CASSWDRVYEQYF. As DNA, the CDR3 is TGTGCCAGCAGCTGGGACAGGGTCTACGAGCAGTACTTC.

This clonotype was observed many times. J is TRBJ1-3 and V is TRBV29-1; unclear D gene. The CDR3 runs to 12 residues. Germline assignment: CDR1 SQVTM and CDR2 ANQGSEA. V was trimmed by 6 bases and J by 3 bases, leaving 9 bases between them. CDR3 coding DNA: TGCAGCGTCTCCGGGCGTGGAAACACCATATATTTT. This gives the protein CSVSGRGNTIYF.

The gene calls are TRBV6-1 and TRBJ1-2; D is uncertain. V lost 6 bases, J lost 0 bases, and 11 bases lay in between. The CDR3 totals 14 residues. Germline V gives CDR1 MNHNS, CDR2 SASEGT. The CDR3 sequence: CASRANLANYGYTF. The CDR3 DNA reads TGTGCCAGCAGAGCGAACCTTGCTAACTATGGCTACACCTTC.

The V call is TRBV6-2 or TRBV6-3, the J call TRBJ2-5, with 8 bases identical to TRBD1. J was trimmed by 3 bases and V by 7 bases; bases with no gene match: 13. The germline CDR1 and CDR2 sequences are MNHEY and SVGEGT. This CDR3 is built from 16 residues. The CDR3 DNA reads TGTGCCAGCAACACAATCGGACAGGGCGGGAAAGAGACCCAGTACTTC. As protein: CASNTIGQGGKETQYF.

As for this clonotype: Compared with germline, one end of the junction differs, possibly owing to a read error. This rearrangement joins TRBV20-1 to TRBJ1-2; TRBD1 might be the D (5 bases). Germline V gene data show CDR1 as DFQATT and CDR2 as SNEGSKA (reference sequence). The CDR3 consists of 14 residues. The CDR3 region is CSARRGAGTPLGAF. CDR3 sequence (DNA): TGCAGTGCTAGAAGAGGGGCCGGGACTCCTTTGGGAGCCTTC.

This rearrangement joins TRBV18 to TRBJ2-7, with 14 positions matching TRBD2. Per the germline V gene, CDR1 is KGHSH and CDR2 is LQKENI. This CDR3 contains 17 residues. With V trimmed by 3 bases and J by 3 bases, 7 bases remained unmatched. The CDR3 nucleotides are TGTGCCAGCTCACCCGGGACTAGCGGGAGCAGACTCTACGAGCAGTACTTC. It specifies CASSPGTSGSRLYEQYF.

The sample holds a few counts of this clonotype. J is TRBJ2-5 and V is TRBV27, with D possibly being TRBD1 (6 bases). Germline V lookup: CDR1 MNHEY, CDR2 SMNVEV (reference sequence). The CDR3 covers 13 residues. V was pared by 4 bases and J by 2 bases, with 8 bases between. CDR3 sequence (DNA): TGTGCCAGCAGTTCAGGACAGCAAGAGACCCAGTACTTC. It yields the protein CASSSGQQETQYF.

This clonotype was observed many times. The CDR3 loop reads CATSDFTAGRGYTF. As DNA, the CDR3 is TGTGCCACCAGTGATTTTACGGCAGGGCGAGGCTACACCTTC. The chain links TRBV24-1 to TRBJ1-2, with D possibly being TRBD1 (5 bases). This CDR3 has 14 amino acids. The germline V and J ends were trimmed by 1 base and 8 bases, with 13 bases remaining between them. Germline V gene lookup returns CDR1 KGHDR and CDR2 SFDVKD.

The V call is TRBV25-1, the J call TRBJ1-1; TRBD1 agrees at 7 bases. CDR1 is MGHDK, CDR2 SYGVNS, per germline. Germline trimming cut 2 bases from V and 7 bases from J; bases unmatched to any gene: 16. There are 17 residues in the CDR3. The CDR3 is CASSEKVLQGISDEAFF. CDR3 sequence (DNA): TGTGCCAGCAGTGAAAAGGTCCTACAGGGGATTTCTGATGAAGCTTTCTTT.

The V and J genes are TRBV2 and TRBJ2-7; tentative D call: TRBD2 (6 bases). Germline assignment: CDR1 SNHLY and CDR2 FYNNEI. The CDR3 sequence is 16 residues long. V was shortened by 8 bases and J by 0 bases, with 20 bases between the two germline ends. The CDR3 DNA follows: TGTGCCAGCTGGGGGGATTTCGGACACCACTCCTACGAGCAGTACTTC. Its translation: CASWGDFGHHSYEQYF.

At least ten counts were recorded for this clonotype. In nucleotides, the CDR3 is TGTGCCAGCAGTGTACTAGCGGGCCAAGAGACCCAGTACTTC. This translates into CASSVLAGQETQYF. This sequence joins TRBV2 and TRBJ2-5; 9 bases line up with TRBD2. The CDR3 is 14 amino acids. CDR1 and CDR2 from the germline V gene are SNHLY and FYNNEI. With 4 bases clipped from V and 1 base from J, the junction kept 1 base outside the gene matches.

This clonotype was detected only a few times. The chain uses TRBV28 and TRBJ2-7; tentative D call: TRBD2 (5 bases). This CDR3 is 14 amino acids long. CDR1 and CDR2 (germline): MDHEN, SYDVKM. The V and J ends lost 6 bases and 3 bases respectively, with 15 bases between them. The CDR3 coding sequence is TGTGCCAGCAGCCGCATCCGGGATCTCTACGAGCAGTACTTC. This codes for CASSRIRDLYEQYF.

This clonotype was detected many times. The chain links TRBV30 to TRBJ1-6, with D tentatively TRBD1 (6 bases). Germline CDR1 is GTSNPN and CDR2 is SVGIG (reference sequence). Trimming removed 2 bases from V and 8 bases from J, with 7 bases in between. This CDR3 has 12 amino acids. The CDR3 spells CAWSRTDSPLHF. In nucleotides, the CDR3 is TGTGCCTGGAGTAGGACAGATTCACCCCTCCACTTT.

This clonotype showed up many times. DNA of the CDR3: TGCGCCAGCAGCGACAGACTAGCGGGGGCCTACGAGCAGTACTTC. It specifies CASSDRLAGAYEQYF. V gene TRBV5-1 combines with J gene TRBJ2-7, with 12 bases that match TRBD2. Germline CDR1 is SGHRS and CDR2 is YFSETQ. This CDR3 spans 15 amino acids. With 4 bases clipped from V and 2 bases from J, the junction kept 4 bases outside the gene matches. Full variable domain (outside the CDR3, taken from reference TRBV5-1 and TRBJ2-7): KAGVTQTPRYLIKTRGQQVTLSCSPISGHRSVSWYQQTPGQGLQFLFEYFSETQRNKGNFPGRFSGRQFSNSRSEMNVSTLELGDSALYLCASSDRLAGAYEQYFGPGTRLTVT.

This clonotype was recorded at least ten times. CDR3 nucleotides: TGTGCCAGCACCTACCTATTCGGGGATATCGAGCAGTACTTC. Encoded protein: CASTYLFGDIEQYF. The gene calls are TRBV6-2 or TRBV6-3 and TRBJ2-7; D is possibly TRBD2 (5 bases). Germline-derived CDR1 and CDR2 are MNHEY and SVGEGT. V was cut by 7 bases and J by 6 bases, with 19 bases left in between. This CDR3 has 14 amino acids.

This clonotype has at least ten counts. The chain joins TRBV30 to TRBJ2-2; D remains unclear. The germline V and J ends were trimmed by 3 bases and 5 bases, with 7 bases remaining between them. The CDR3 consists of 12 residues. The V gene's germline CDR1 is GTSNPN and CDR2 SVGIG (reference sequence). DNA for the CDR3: TGTGCCTGGAGGTGGGATACCGGGGAGCTGTTTTTT. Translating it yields CAWRWDTGELFF.